Each of the 28 T cell receptor beta chains below was sequenced from the same sample in a study of T cells in Graves' hyperthyroidism and ophthalmopathy. RNA transcripts yielded amplified TCR beta CDR3 regions. With the HTBI primer set, the TCR CDR3 went through a first round of RT-PCR. TCRdb fed the multiplex PCR reads into MiXCR, producing one record per CDR3 protein. The table shows around 600,000 distinct CDR3 sequences, with about a sixth occurring only once. Input material: blood. All receptors come from a woman between 40 and 50 years old with Graves' ophthalmopathy.

This clonotype was counted many times. The chain links TRBV11-3 to TRBJ2-7; 12 nucleotides line up with TRBD2. The CDR3 contains 16 residues. Looked up from germline, CDR1 is SGHNT and CDR2 is YENEEA. The V and J ends lost 1 base and 5 bases, in that order; junction bases with no gene match: 6. This CDR3 reads CASSLGRLAGVHEQYF. In DNA form, the CDR3 reads TGTGCCAGCAGCTTAGGGCGACTAGCGGGAGTCCACGAGCAGTACTTC.

Many counts were recorded for this clonotype. The V and J genes are TRBV10-1 and TRBJ2-5; 8 bases agree with TRBD1. V was clipped by 10 bases and J by 1 base; unmatched bases: 11. CDR1 and CDR2 from the germline V gene are WNHNN and SYGVQD (reference sequence). The CDR3 length is 15 residues. The CDR3 here is CANFRDRTIQETQYF. CDR3 sequence (DNA): TGCGCCAACTTTCGGGACAGGACGATCCAAGAGACCCAGTACTTC.

The chain uses TRBV6-2 or TRBV6-3 and TRBJ1-1; D unresolved. The germline gives CDR1 MNHEY, CDR2 SVGEGT. This CDR3 is built from 14 residues. V was cut by 4 bases and J by 1 base, with 10 bases left in between. For the CDR3, the DNA is TGTGCCAGCAGTTCGCCCGGTCGGAACACTGAAGCTTTCTTT. Its translation: CASSSPGRNTEAFF.

This clonotype came up a few times. The rearrangement uses TRBV6-6 and TRBJ2-7, with TRBD2 matching over 7 bases. Germline V lookup: CDR1 MNHNY, CDR2 SVGAGI (reference sequence). Trimming removed 0 bases from V and 0 bases from J; junction bases left unmatched: 5. The CDR3 has 16 residues. The CDR3 coding sequence is TGTGCCAGCAGTTACTCCGGACTAGACACCTCCTACGAGCAGTACTTC. This translates into CASSYSGLDTSYEQYF.

This clonotype was picked up a small number of times. At one end the junction does not follow the germline gene, possibly because of a read error. The chain combines TRBV7-2 with TRBJ2-7; D call uncertain. There are 14 residues in the CDR3. Per the germline V gene, CDR1 is SGHTA and CDR2 is FQGNSA. CDR3 loop: CASSPLVAFYEQYF. The CDR3 DNA reads TGCGCCAGCAGCCCCCTCGTGGCATTCTACGAGCAGTACTTC. Together with reference TRBV7-2 and TRBJ2-7, the CDR3 gives the full variable domain: GAGVSQSPSNKVTEKGKDVELRCDPISGHTALYWYRQSLGQGLEFLIYFQGNSAPDKSGLPSDRFSAERTGGSVSTLTIQRTQQEDSAVYLCASSPLVAFYEQYFGPGTRLTVT.

The chain employs TRBV6-1 and TRBJ2-1, with D possibly TRBD2 on 6 matching bases. V lost 6 bases to trimming and J lost 6 bases, with 15 bases between them. The CDR3 runs to 14 residues. The germline V gene encodes CDR1 MNHNS and CDR2 SASEGT. The CDR3 DNA sequence: TGTGCCAGCAGCAATTCTCTGGAGGGCAATGAGCAGTTCTTC. The encoded protein is CASSNSLEGNEQFF.

Comment on this clonotype: A far larger clone differs by one base, so this is likely a read error. The rearrangement joins TRBV28 to TRBJ2-2; D is uncertain. The germline CDR1 and CDR2 sequences are MDHEN and SYDVKM. The CDR3 sequence is 12 residues long. DNA for the CDR3: TGTGCCAGCGGTTTAAGGACCGGGGAGCTGTTTTTT. It encodes CASGLRTGELFF.

The chain employs TRBV11-2 and TRBJ2-7; D might be TRBD1 (6 bases). This CDR3 contains 16 residues. The germline V gene encodes CDR1 SGHAT and CDR2 FQNNGV. Trimming removed 5 bases at V and 1 base at J, with 18 bases between. CDR3 region: CASSNPTEGGSYEQYF. The DNA for the CDR3 is TGTGCCAGCAGCAACCCGACCGAAGGGGGATCCTACGAGCAGTACTTC.

This clonotype was observed at least ten times. The rearrangement links TRBV10-1 to TRBJ2-4; 11 positions match TRBD1. Losses at the gene ends were 5 bases for V and 7 bases for J; bases not matched to a gene: 7. The CDR3 runs 15 residues. CDR1 is WNHNN, CDR2 SYGVQD, per germline (reference sequence). CDR3 sequence: CASSPGTGGSNIQYF. In DNA, the CDR3 is TGCGCCAGCAGTCCAGGGACAGGGGGTTCGAACATTCAGTACTTC.

This clonotype was detected many times. The chain combines TRBV28 with TRBJ2-3; D call uncertain. V lost 2 bases to trimming and J lost 2 bases, with 11 bases between them. Germline V CDR1 and CDR2: MDHEN, SYDVKM. The CDR3 contains 15 residues. This CDR3 is CASSLGGEVTDTQYF. DNA of the CDR3: TGTGCCAGCAGTTTAGGCGGAGAGGTCACAGATACGCAGTATTTT. The variable domain in full, with the rest retrieved from reference TRBV28 and TRBJ2-3, is DVKVTQSSRYLVKRTGEKVFLECVQDMDHENMFWYRQDPGLGLRLIYFSYDVKMKEKGDIPEGYSVSREKKERFSLILESASTNQTSMYLCASSLGGEVTDTQYFGPGTRLTVL.

This clonotype was counted many times. The chain joins TRBV20-1 to TRBJ1-6, with a weak D call TRBD1 (6 bases). The CDR3 runs to 17 residues. Germline-derived CDR1 and CDR2 are DFQATT and SNEGSKA (reference sequence). Trimming cost V 0 bases and J 7 bases, with 19 bases left between them. CDR3 DNA sequence: TGCAGTGCTAGAGACTTTGGACAGAACAGAAACAATTCACCCCTCCACTTT. Amino acid sequence: CSARDFGQNRNNSPLHF.

This clonotype has ten or more counts. V gene TRBV20-1 combines with J gene TRBJ1-1; no definite D call. Trimming took 6 bases from V and 5 from J, leaving 19 bases between them. Looked up from germline, CDR1 is DFQATT and CDR2 is SNEGSKA (reference sequence). The CDR3 length is 14 residues. This CDR3 reads CSAPDPGVLTEAFF. CDR3 coding DNA: TGCAGTGCCCCAGACCCCGGCGTGTTGACTGAAGCTTTCTTT.

In this sample, this clonotype turned up a few times. The gene calls are TRBV5-1 and TRBJ1-1, with D uncertain. The length of the CDR3 is 14 residues. Germline V CDR1 and CDR2: SGHRS, YFSETQ. V was trimmed by 3 bases and J by 3 bases, leaving 12 bases between them. CDR3: CASSSLTRDTEAFF. The CDR3 region has the DNA TGCGCCAGCAGCTCACTTACGAGGGACACTGAAGCTTTCTTT.

This clonotype occurred a few times. V and J are TRBV20-1 and TRBJ2-7; a possible D gene is TRBD2 (7 bases). Germline V gene lookup returns CDR1 DFQATT and CDR2 SNEGSKA (reference sequence). The CDR3 sequence is 15 residues long. With 0 bases removed from V and 3 bases from J, the gap between germline ends came to 15 bases. The CDR3: CSARDMAGADYEQYF. CDR3 nucleotides: TGCAGTGCTAGAGATATGGCGGGGGCCGACTACGAGCAGTACTTC.

DNA of the CDR3: TGTGCCAGCTCACCAGCGACCGGGACCCAAGAGACCCAGTACTTC. The encoded protein is CASSPATGTQETQYF. The V call is TRBV18, the J call TRBJ2-5, with D perhaps matching TRBD1 or TRBD2 (5 bases each). CDR3 length: 15 amino acids. Trimming left V 2 bases short and J 1 base short, with 11 bases between. Germline values: CDR1 KGHSH, CDR2 LQKENI.

This clonotype was observed a handful of times. The V gene is TRBV3-1, the J gene TRBJ2-5; 8 nucleotides agree with TRBD1. The V segment lost 1 base and the J segment 3 bases; nucleotides outside the gene matches: 19. Germline CDR1 is LGHDT and CDR2 is YNNKEL (reference sequence). This CDR3 is 20 amino acids long. The CDR3: CASSQVLQGVLEAKKETQYF. CDR3 DNA: TGTGCCAGCAGCCAAGTTTTACAGGGGGTTTTGGAAGCCAAAAAAGAGACCCAGTACTTC.

This clonotype was recorded many times. The rearrangement links TRBV27 to TRBJ2-2, with D perhaps being TRBD1 or TRBD2 (6 bases each). Trimming took 2 bases from V and 2 from J, leaving 12 bases between them. This CDR3 comprises 16 residues. Germline values: CDR1 MNHEY, CDR2 SMNVEV (reference sequence). CDR3 nucleotide sequence: TGTGCCAGCAGTTTAGTTGGGGGGACAAACACCGGGGAGCTGTTTTTT. Its protein is CASSLVGGTNTGELFF.

The sample holds many counts of this clonotype. The chain combines TRBV7-8 with TRBJ2-7; D is perhaps TRBD1 (5 bases). V shed 4 bases and J shed 3 bases, with 10 bases lying between them. This CDR3 contains 13 residues. The germline V gene has CDR1 SGHVS and CDR2 FQNEAQ. The CDR3 DNA follows: TGTGCCAGCAGCTACGGACAATTCTACGAGCAGTACTTC. Translating gives CASSYGQFYEQYF.

This clonotype was seen many times. The genes are TRBV6-1 and TRBJ2-1, with TRBD2 matching 13 bases. Germline loops: CDR1 MNHNS, CDR2 SASEGT. This CDR3 comprises 16 residues. Trimming removed 6 bases from V and 5 bases from J; junction bases left unmatched: 7. CDR3 in amino acids: CASRDTGTSGNNEQFF. As DNA, the CDR3 is TGTGCCAGCAGGGATACCGGGACTAGCGGGAACAATGAGCAGTTCTTC.

Many counts were recorded for this clonotype. V is TRBV12-3 or TRBV12-4 and J is TRBJ1-1; D remains ambiguous. This CDR3 has 12 amino acids. V lost 6 bases to trimming and J lost 2 bases, with 7 bases between them. CDR3 sequence reads: CASSPTNTEAFF. The CDR3 DNA reads TGTGCCAGCAGCCCTACCAACACTGAAGCTTTCTTT.

Notes on this clonotype: This clone may be a read error of a much larger clone one base away. The chain carries TRBV5-1 and TRBJ2-7; 11 bases align to TRBD2. V shed 4 bases and J 3 bases; nucleotides not matched to a gene: 9. Germline CDR1 reads SGHRS; CDR2 reads YFSETQ. This CDR3 has 16 amino acids. CDR3 bases: TGCGCCAGCAGCCCAGGACTAGCGGGCCCCTTCTACGAGCAGTACTTC. Amino acids: CASSPGLAGPFYEQYF.

This chain joins TRBV19 and TRBJ2-1, with 8 bases matching TRBD2. The length of the CDR3 is 15 residues. Trimming removed 5 bases from V and 6 bases from J; junction bases left unmatched: 9. Germline CDR1 is LNHDA and CDR2 is SQIVND (reference sequence). In DNA form, the CDR3 reads TGTGCCAGTAGTCCTCAGCGGGAGTGGCGCAATGAGCAGTTCTTC. Translation gives CASSPQREWRNEQFF.

The CDR3 reads CASSFHRPKRETQYF. The CDR3, as DNA: TGTGCCAGCAGTTTCCATCGTCCAAAACGAGAGACCCAGTACTTC. This chain links TRBV7-3 with TRBJ2-5; D remains unclear. The V end was cut by 6 bases, the J end by 4 bases, with 18 bases between. CDR1 is SGHTA, CDR2 FQGTGA, per germline. The CDR3 runs 15 residues. The full variable domain, its missing parts supplied by reference TRBV7-3 and TRBJ2-5, is GAGVSQTPSNKVTEKGKYVELRCDPISGHTALYWYRQSLGQGPEFLIYFQGTGAADDSGLPNDRFFAVRPEGSVSTLKIQRTERGDSAVYLCASSFHRPKRETQYFGPGTRLLVL.

In this sample, this clonotype turned up a few times. The CDR3 sequence is CASSYSAAETQYF. For the CDR3, the DNA is TGTGCCAGCAGCTACTCTGCGGCAGAGACCCAGTACTTC. The V and J genes are TRBV12-3 or TRBV12-4 and TRBJ2-5; D not resolved. This CDR3 contains 13 residues. With 6 bases removed from V and 4 bases from J, the gap between germline ends came to 12 bases.

The chain links TRBV18 to TRBJ2-1, with 11 nucleotides matching TRBD2. This CDR3 has 15 residues. Germline lookup yields CDR1 KGHSH and CDR2 LQKENI. J was trimmed by 9 bases and V by 5 bases; bases with no gene match: 9. In DNA, the CDR3 is TGTGCCAGCTCAATGACTAGCGGGGCGGAGTCTGAGCAGTTCTTC. It codes for CASSMTSGAESEQFF.

This clonotype appeared many times. This chain uses TRBV10-3 with TRBJ2-7; tentatively, D is TRBD2 (5 bases). Germline CDR1 ENHRY, CDR2 SYGVKD. CDR3 length equals 14 residues. V was shortened by 2 bases and J by 3 bases, with 11 bases between the two germline ends. CDR3 DNA: TGTGCCATCAGTGAGAGTCTAGCAGACTACGAGCAGTACTTC. This codes for CAISESLADYEQYF.

The rearrangement uses TRBV5-5 and TRBJ1-1; 10 bases align to TRBD1. The V segment lost 2 bases and the J segment 0 bases; nucleotides outside the gene matches: 7. The CDR3 is made up of 17 amino acids. Germline CDR1 SGHKS, CDR2 YYEKEE (reference sequence). CDR3 in amino acids: CASSFIATGGLNTEAFF. The CDR3 nucleotides are TGTGCCAGCAGCTTTATCGCGACAGGGGGCTTGAACACTGAAGCTTTCTTT.

This clonotype occurred many times. The chain uses TRBV29-1 and TRBJ2-3, with 7 bases matching TRBD2. CDR3 length: 15 residues. From germline, CDR1 is SQVTM and CDR2 ANQGSEA. The V and J ends lost 2 bases and 4 bases, in that order; junction bases with no gene match: 9. The CDR3 here is CSVESSGLGSDTQYF. CDR3 bases: TGCAGCGTTGAATCTAGCGGCCTAGGGTCAGATACGCAGTATTTT.